This is a list of T cell receptor beta chains from one sample in a study of T cell repertoires in cytomegalovirus infection. No cognate antigen is known for these TCRs. TCRdb fed the reads into MiXCR, producing one record per CDR3 protein. The sample holds 450,000 to 600,000 distinct CDR3 sequences, about two fifths seen once. The specimen was cultured PBMCs, collected from culture after CMV antigen stimulation. The receptors originated from a human donor in good health (CMV status not recorded). Some clones in this sample may be carry-over from other donors' samples. CDR3s include the opening cysteine and the closing phenylalanine or tryptophan. D genes are given only for firm matches. Not all rows give a size; the values are once, few, many and, for expanded clones, a class.

CDR3 length: 18; V gene: TRBV6-1; J gene: TRBJ2-1; clone size: few; D gene: -; CDR3 protein: CASSEGGGKGRRGNEQFF; CDR3 DNA: TGTGCCAGCAGTGAAGGGGGAGGTAAGGGCCGAAGAGGGAATGAGCAGTTCTTC
CDR3 length: 14; V gene: TRBV20-1; J gene: TRBJ2-7; clone size: -; D gene: TRBD1; CDR3 protein: CSASRSGQLYEQYF; CDR3 DNA: TGCAGTGCTAGCCGATCGGGACAGCTCTACGAGCAGTACTTC
CDR3 length: 13; V gene: TRBV12-3/TRBV12-4; J gene: TRBJ2-7; clone size: -; D gene: -; CDR3 protein: CASTGVNRYEQYF; CDR3 DNA: TGTGCCAGCACAGGGGTAAATCGGTACGAGCAGTACTTC
CDR3 length: 19; V gene: TRBV6-2/TRBV6-3; J gene: TRBJ2-1; clone size: few; D gene: TRBD2; CDR3 protein: CASSNRAAFRREGRHEQFF; CDR3 DNA: TGTGCCAGCAGCAACAGGGCGGCTTTTAGGCGGGAGGGCCGCCATGAGCAGTTCTTC
CDR3 length: 16; V gene: TRBV9; J gene: TRBJ2-7; clone size: -; D gene: TRBD1; CDR3 protein: CASSPPGQGVGVEQYF; CDR3 DNA: TGTGCCAGCAGCCCACCGGGACAGGGGGTCGGTGTCGAGCAGTACTTC
CDR3 length: 11; V gene: TRBV24-1; J gene: TRBJ2-1; clone size: -; D gene: -; CDR3 protein: CATGRGNEQFF; CDR3 DNA: TGTGCCACTGGTAGAGGGAATGAGCAGTTCTTC
CDR3 length: 14; V gene: TRBV6-1; J gene: TRBJ1-1; clone size: many; D gene: -; CDR3 protein: CASSELKVGTEAFF; CDR3 DNA: TGTGCCAGCAGTGAACTAAAGGTCGGCACTGAAGCTTTCTTT
CDR3 length: 16; V gene: TRBV2; J gene: TRBJ2-1; clone size: -; D gene: TRBD1; CDR3 protein: CASRRGRTGAGNEQFF; CDR3 DNA: TGTGCCAGCAGACGTGGCCGGACAGGGGCCGGCAATGAGCAGTTCTTC
CDR3 length: 15; V gene: TRBV7-2; J gene: TRBJ1-5; clone size: -; D gene: TRBD1; CDR3 protein: CASSSPDRENQPQHF; CDR3 DNA: TGTGCCAGCAGCTCCCCGGACAGGGAGAATCAGCCCCAGCATTTT
CDR3 length: 15; V gene: TRBV11-2; J gene: TRBJ2-3; clone size: -; D gene: TRBD2; CDR3 protein: CASSSTSGTTDTQYF; CDR3 DNA: TGTGCCAGCAGCTCTACTAGCGGTACCACAGATACGCAGTATTTT
CDR3 length: 15; V gene: TRBV27; J gene: TRBJ1-6; clone size: -; D gene: -; CDR3 protein: CASTLTGAGRSPLHF; CDR3 DNA: TGTGCCAGCACCCTAACTGGGGCGGGGCGATCACCCCTCCACTTT
CDR3 length: 14; V gene: TRBV7-2; J gene: TRBJ2-3; clone size: few; D gene: -; CDR3 protein: CASSPGTIADTQYF; CDR3 DNA: TGTGCCAGCAGCCCCGGAACAATCGCAGATACGCAGTATTTT
CDR3 length: 13; V gene: TRBV7-2; J gene: TRBJ2-1; clone size: -; D gene: -; CDR3 protein: CASSWGPYNEQFF; CDR3 DNA: TGTGCCAGCAGCTGGGGGCCTTACAATGAGCAGTTCTTC
CDR3 length: 15; V gene: TRBV5-1; J gene: TRBJ2-3; clone size: -; D gene: TRBD2; CDR3 protein: CASSTPGLRTDTQYF; CDR3 DNA: TGCGCCAGCAGCACGCCGGGACTACGCACAGATACGCAGTATTTT